This T cell receptor (beta chain) was obtained from a study of T-cell reconstitution after alpha-beta-depleted transplantation in children. The TCRbeta library incorporated unique molecular identifiers. Each CDR3 protein is one row after TCRdb ran MiXCR on the PCR reads. Of around 360,000 distinct CDR3 sequences in the sample, 10% are singletons; the top ten hold approximately 2.3%. The CDR3 covers 15 residues. With V trimmed by 7 bases and J by 3 bases, 9 bases remained unmatched. Looked up from germline, CDR1 is LNHDA and CDR2 is SQIVND (reference sequence). The receptor comes from a human donor who donated a stem cell graft to a child with acute lymphoblastic leukemia. The input for sequencing was PBMCs from the stem cell graft donor, taken from the stem cell graft. The chain employs TRBV19 and TRBJ2-1; 7 bases map to TRBD1. This CDR3 reads CASTSHRGSYNEQFF. CDR3 in DNA: TGTGCCAGTACCAGCCACAGGGGCAGCTACAATGAGCAGTTCTTC.